The entry that follows covers one T cell receptor beta chain sequence. This receptor's antigen is unknown. No base quality information exists; no much larger clone differs at one position. The data originate from a study of shared clonotypes between healthy human individuals (dated by TCRdb to between 2020 and 2021). For the wider study: Three men and a couple of women, aged 18 to 49 years, made up the cohort. Per donor, three plates each were used for CD4 naive and CD4 memory, two for CD8 naive, and one for CD8 memory. To estimate repertoire size and how much clonotypes are shared between individuals, the study performed deep sequencing of blood TCR repertoires from five healthy adults. Different laboratories and diverse techniques were used to prepare libraries and sequence TCR repertoires, to increase sequencing depth and limit assay-specific biases. Each donor's leukapheresis produced roughly between roughly 0.85 and 9.5 billion PBMCs. The investigation overall reported the following: The genetic and exposure-history diversity represented was limited by the small number of donors. Based on pairwise subsampling, the degree of clonotype sharing among donors was expected to be affected by sequencing depth. Compared with non-shared clonotypes, the clonotypes found in all four sorted-subset donors had higher generation probabilities. Sampling was limited to blood, and TCR repertoires in tissue likely differ from TCR repertoires in blood. Even with the large sequencing depth, rarefaction of the sorted-subset datasets indicated that sequencing was incomplete. Naive subsets generally had larger estimated clonotype richness than memory subsets did. Sharing across several donors was observed for about 4.8% of naive CD4, over 3% of naive CD8, 2% to 2.5% of memory CD4, and approximately 0.41% of memory CD8 clonotypes.

CD8 naive samples consisted of CD45RO-negative cells that were positively selected for CCR7, yielding a CD45RA+CCR7+ population without TemRA cells. The donors were healthy, HIV-negative adults with no recently reported acute infections or vaccinations. All donors were Caucasian adults living in Nashville, Tennessee, USA. Blood was collected by leukapheresis, and PBMCs were isolated by Ficoll-Histopaque density gradient centrifugation and then cryopreserved in liquid nitrogen vapor phase. Analytical flow cytometry was used to check the purity and quantity of every magnetically sorted T cell population. Each sorted fraction had its genomic DNA isolated and then quantified by UV absorbance on a Nanodrop 2000c. Using the deep immunoSEQ assay, multiplex PCR amplified TCR CDR3 regions from genomic DNA. Genomic DNA extracted from each cell subset was distributed evenly over all wells of several immunoSEQ 96-well plates, and each plate served as one replicate. For sorted subsets, around 200 ng genomic DNA, equal to some 28,000 T cell genomes, was loaded into each replicate PCR. Purified libraries were quantified with a Qubit 3.0 fluorometer, sized on a Bioanalyzer 2100, and re-quantified with the KAPA Library Quantification kit. Each immunoSEQ 96-well plate was sequenced on its own single-read 150-cycle Illumina NextSeq 550 flow cell. As for the original processing: Because the immunoSEQ output held only junctional sequences and lacked quality scores, the filtering could not match the filtering applied to full-length reads. Sequences were annotated with PyIR, a Python wrapper for IgBLAST v1.9, and V/J genes and CDR3 were assigned using IMGT germline references. Reads were filtered out if the reads had weak V/J assignments (E-value above 1e-6), no CDR3, stop codons, out-of-frame junctions, or ambiguous translated residues. V3J clonotypes were defined by identical inferred V gene, J gene, and CDR3 amino acid sequence. Percentage overlap between repertoires was computed as shared unique clonotypes divided by the size of the smaller repertoire. Three approaches were used to assess repertoire richness: RTK rarefaction, the Chao1 estimator, and Recon v2.1 estimates of unobserved clonotypes. OLGA was used to compute generation probabilities for all TCRbeta clonotypes that the gDNA method yielded from several donors. TCRdb holds this immuneACCESS table with in-frame rearrangements only. Some clones are missing; in checked studies, unresolved V genes explain under half, and the rest has no known cause. Clonal size and the V and J genes are those of that table, whereas D and trimming came from the DNA. The sample table records around 650,000 clones; roughly 96% of these occur just once. The ten largest clones represent 0.11% of the sample.

As encoded in the germline V gene, CDR1 is ENHRY while CDR2 is SYGVKD. The CDR3, from cysteine to phenylalanine, totals 12 residues. Just the 36-base CDR3 DNA is kept, in frame starting at base 1. V is pared back by 8 bases and J by 0 bases, with 8 bases lying between the germline termini. The origin of this receptor is a woman aged 25-40 years in good health. The chain was built from TRBV10-3 and TRBJ2-7; 5 matching bases give a weak D call of TRBD1. Sequenced input: naive CD8+ T cells sorted from blood. The cell subset or site label for this specimen denotes: CD45RA+CCR7+. The encoded CDR3 is CAIGDSSYEQYF. The nucleotide sequence reads TGTGCCATCGGAGACAGCTCCTACGAGCAGTACTTC.